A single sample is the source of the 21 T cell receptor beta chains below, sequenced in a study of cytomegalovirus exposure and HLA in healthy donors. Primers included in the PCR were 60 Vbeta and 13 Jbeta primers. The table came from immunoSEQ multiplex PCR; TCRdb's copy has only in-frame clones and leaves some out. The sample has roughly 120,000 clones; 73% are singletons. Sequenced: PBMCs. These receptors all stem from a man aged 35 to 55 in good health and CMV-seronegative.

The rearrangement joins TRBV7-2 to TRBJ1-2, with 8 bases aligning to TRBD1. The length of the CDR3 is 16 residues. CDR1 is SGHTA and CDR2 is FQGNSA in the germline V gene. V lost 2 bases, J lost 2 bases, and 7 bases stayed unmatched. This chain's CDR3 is CASSLPTGDPNYGYTF. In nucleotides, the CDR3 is TGTGCCAGCAGCTTACCGACAGGGGACCCAAACTATGGCTACACCTTC. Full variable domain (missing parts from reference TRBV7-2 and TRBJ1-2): GAGVSQSPSNKVTEKGKDVELRCDPISGHTALYWYRQSLGQGLEFLIYFQGNSAPDKSGLPSDRFSAERTGGSVSTLTIQRTQQEDSAVYLCASSLPTGDPNYGYTFGSGTRLTVV.

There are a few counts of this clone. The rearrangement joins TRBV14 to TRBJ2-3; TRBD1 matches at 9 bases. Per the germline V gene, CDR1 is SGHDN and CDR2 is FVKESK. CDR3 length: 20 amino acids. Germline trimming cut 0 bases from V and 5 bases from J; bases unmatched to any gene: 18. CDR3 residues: CASSQEYWVTGGILGDTQYF. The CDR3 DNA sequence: TGTGCCAGCAGCCAAGAATATTGGGTGACAGGGGGTATTCTAGGAGATACGCAGTATTTT.

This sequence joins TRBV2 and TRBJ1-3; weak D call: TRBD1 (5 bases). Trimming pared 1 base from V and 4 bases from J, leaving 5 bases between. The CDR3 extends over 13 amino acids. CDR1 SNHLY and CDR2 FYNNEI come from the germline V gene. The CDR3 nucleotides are TGTGCCAGCAGTGAAGAGGGGGGAAACACCATATATTTT. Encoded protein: CASSEEGGNTIYF.

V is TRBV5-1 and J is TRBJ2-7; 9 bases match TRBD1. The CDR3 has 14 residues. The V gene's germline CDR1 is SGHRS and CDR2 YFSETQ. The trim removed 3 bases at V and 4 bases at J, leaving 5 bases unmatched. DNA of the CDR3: TGCGCCAGCAGCTATACAGGGGGCCCTTACGAGCAGTACTTC. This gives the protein CASSYTGGPYEQYF.

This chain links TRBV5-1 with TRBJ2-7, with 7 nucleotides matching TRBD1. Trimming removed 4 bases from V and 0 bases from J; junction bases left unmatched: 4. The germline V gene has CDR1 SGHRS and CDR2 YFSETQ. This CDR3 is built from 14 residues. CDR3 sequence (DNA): TGCGCCAGCAGCGTGACAGGGTTCTCCTACGAGCAGTACTTC. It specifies CASSVTGFSYEQYF.

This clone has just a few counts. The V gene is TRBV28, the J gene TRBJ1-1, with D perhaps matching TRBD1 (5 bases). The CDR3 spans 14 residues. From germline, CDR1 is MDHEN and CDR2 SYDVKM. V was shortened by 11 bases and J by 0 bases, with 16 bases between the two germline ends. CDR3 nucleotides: TGTGCCGGTTCATGGGGCTCCATGAACACTGAAGCTTTCTTT. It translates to CAGSWGSMNTEAFF.

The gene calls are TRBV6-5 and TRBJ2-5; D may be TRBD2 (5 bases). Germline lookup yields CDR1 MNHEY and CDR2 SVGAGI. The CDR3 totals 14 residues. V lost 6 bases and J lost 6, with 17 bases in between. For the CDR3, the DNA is TGTGCCAGCAGCCCCTCAGCGCGAGGGAAGACCCAGTACTTC. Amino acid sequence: CASSPSARGKTQYF.

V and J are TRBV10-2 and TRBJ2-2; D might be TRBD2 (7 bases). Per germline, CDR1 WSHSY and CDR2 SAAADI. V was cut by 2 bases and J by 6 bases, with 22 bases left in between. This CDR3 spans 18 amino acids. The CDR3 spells CASSEQAGGGFGAGELFF. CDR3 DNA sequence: TGCGCCAGCAGTGAGCAGGCTGGGGGGGGCTTTGGAGCCGGGGAGCTGTTTTTT.

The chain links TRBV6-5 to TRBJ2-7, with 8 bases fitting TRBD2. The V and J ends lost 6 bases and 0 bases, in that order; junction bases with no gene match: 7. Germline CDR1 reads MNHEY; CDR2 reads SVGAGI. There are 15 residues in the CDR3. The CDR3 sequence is CASSISGASSYEQYF. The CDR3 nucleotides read TGTGCCAGCAGCATTAGCGGGGCGAGCTCCTACGAGCAGTACTTC.

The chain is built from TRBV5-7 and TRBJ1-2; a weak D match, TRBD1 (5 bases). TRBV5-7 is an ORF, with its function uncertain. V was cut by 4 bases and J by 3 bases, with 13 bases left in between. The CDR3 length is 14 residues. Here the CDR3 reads CASSPGLLDYGYTF. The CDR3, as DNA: TGTGCCAGCAGCCCGGGACTGCTGGACTATGGCTACACCTTC.

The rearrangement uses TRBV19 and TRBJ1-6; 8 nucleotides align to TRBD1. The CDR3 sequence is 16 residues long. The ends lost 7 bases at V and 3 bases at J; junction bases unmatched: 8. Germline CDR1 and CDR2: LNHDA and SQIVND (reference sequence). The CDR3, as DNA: TGTGCCAGTACTGCGGGACAGGAGATCTATAATTCACCCCTCCACTTT. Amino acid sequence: CASTAGQEIYNSPLHF.

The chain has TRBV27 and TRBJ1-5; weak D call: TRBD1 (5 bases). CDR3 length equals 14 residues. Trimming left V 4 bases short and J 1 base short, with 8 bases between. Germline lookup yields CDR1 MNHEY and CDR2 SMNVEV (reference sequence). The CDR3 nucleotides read TGTGCCAGCAGTTCAGGGTTAAGCAATCAGCCCCAGCATTTT. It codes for CASSSGLSNQPQHF.

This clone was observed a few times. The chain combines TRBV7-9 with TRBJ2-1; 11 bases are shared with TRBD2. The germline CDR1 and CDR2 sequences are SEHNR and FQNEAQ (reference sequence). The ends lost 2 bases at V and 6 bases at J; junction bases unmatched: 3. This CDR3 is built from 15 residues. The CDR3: CASSLTSGGVNEQFF. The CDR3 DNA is TGTGCCAGCAGCTTAACTAGCGGGGGTGTCAATGAGCAGTTCTTC.

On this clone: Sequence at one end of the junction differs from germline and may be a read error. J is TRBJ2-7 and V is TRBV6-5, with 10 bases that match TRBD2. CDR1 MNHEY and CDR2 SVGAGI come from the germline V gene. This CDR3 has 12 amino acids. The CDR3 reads CASSPSGLAVNF. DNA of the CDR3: TGTGCCAGCAGCCCATCCGGACTAGCGGTAAACTTC.

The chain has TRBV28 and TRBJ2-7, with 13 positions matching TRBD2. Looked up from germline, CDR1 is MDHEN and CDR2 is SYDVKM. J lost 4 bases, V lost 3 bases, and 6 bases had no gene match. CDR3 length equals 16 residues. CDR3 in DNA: TGTGCCAGCAGTTTTAAACTAGCGGGGGGGGATTACGAGCAGTACTTC. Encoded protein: CASSFKLAGGDYEQYF.

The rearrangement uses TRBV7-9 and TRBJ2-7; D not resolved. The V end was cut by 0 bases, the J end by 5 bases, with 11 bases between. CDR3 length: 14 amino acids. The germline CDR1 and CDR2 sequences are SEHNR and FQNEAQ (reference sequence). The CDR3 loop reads CASSLAAGWDEQYF. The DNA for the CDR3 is TGTGCCAGCAGCTTAGCGGCAGGATGGGACGAGCAGTACTTC.

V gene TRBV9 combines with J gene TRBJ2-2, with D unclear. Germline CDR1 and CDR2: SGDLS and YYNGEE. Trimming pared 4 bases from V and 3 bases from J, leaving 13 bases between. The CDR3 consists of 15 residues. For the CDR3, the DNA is TGTGCCAGCAGCAAAGACCCCCGGGACACCGGGGAGCTGTTTTTT. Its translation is CASSKDPRDTGELFF.

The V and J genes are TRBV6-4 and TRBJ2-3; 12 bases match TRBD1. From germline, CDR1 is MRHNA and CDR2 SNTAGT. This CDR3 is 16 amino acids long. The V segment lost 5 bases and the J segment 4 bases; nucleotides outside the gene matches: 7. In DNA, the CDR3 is TGTGCCAGCAGTCCGGGACAGGGGGCTAAGGCAGATACGCAGTATTTT. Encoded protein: CASSPGQGAKADTQYF.

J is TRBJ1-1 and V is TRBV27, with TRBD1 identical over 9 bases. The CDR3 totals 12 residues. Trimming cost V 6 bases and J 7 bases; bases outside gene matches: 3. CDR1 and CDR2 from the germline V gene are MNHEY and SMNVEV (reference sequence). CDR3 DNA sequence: TGTGCCAGCAGAGGACAGGGGAGTGAAGCTTTCTTT. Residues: CASRGQGSEAFF.

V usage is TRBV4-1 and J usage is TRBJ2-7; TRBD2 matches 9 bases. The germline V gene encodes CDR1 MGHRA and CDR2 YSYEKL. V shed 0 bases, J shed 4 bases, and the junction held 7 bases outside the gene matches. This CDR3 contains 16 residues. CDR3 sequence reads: CASSQDAAGGTYEQYF. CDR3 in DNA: TGCGCCAGCAGCCAAGACGCAGCGGGGGGTACTTACGAGCAGTACTTC.

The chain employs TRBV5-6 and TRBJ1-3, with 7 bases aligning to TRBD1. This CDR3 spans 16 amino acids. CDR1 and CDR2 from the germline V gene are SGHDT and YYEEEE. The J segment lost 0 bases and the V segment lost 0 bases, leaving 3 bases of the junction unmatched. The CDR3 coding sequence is TGTGCCAGCAGCTTGGGACAGGGTCGCTCTGGAAACACCATATATTTT. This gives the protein CASSLGQGRSGNTIYF.